This T cell receptor (beta chain) appears in the sequencing data of a study of Ad26.COV2.S vaccination and SARS-CoV-2 variants (dated by TCRdb to the early 2020s). Regarding the study in general: Sequencing of the TCRbeta repertoire served to evaluate the specificity and breadth of SARS-CoV-2-reactive T cell receptors following Ad26.COV2.S vaccination. A total of around 32 samples were included in the TCR-sequenced set, comprising 19 Ad26.COV2.S vaccine recipients, 5 placebo recipients and 8 SARS-CoV-2 convalescent individuals. The full study reports these points: Non-spike TCR breadth was comparable between vaccine and placebo recipients, consistent with the vaccine containing only spike. After vaccination, spike-specific CD8+ and CD4+ T cell responses were reported to show substantial breadth. The authors noted that the TCR breadth and depth analyses may have underestimated total T cell responses. Compared with placebo recipients, Ad26.COV2.S recipients showed higher spike-specific TCR breadth (P = 0.0014).

The sample's time point label, in plain terms: individuals recovered from natural SARS-CoV-2 infection. For this clone: Its antigen is still unknown. A read error may account for a junction end that differs from germline.

Taken from the germline V gene (reference sequence), the CDR1 and CDR2 loops are LGHDT and YNNKEL. The CDR3 goes from the cysteine to the phenylalanine over 16 residues. Here the CDR3 DNA is all that survives: 48 bases in frame from base 1. TCRbeta CDR3 regions were sequenced with the immunoSEQ Assay. After extraction, genomic DNA underwent amplification by bias-controlled multiplex PCR, followed by high-throughput sequencing. As for how the authors treated the data: To quantify the absolute abundance of every unique TCRbeta CDR3 region, sequences were collapsed and filtered. Usable DNA was measured by amplifying reference genes present in all nucleated cells, and TCRbeta template counts were normalized to that usable DNA to estimate T cell fraction. Repertoire TCRs were annotated as SARS-CoV-2-specific by exact matching of V gene, CDR3 amino acid sequence and J gene to a known reactive TCR set. The reference SARS-CoV-2 TCR set was obtained from MIRA and was filtered for enrichment in COVID-19-positive ImmuneCODE repertoires, whereby public or cross-reactive TCRs were removed. Using the MIRA antigens, annotated TCRs were further analysed by specific ORF or by position within an ORF. Depth was the summed frequency of annotated unique rearrangements, while breadth was defined as annotated unique rearrangements over total unique productive rearrangements. TCR breadth was compared between groups using two-sided Wilcoxon rank-sum tests. Imported from immuneACCESS, the table was reduced by TCRdb to in-frame sequences with V and J called. These copies leave out some clones; in studies compared against another copy, an unresolved V gene accounts for under half, and the cause of the remainder is not known. The V and J calls and clone size are taken from that table; D and trimming were inferred from the DNA. This sample holds tens of thousands of clones; roughly 83% were observed only once. The ten largest clones capture more than 45% of the sample.

The TCR sequence derives from a human donor who had recovered from COVID-19. The sequencing here drew on peripheral blood, taken after recovery from COVID-19. The V gene is TRBV3-1 (or the pseudogene TRBV3-2) and the J gene is TRBJ1-1; 9 bases in the middle match TRBD1. The DNA is TGTGCCGGCAGCCACGGACCGGGACAGGGAAAACCTGAAGCTTTCTTT. It codes for CAGSHGPGQGKPEAFF.